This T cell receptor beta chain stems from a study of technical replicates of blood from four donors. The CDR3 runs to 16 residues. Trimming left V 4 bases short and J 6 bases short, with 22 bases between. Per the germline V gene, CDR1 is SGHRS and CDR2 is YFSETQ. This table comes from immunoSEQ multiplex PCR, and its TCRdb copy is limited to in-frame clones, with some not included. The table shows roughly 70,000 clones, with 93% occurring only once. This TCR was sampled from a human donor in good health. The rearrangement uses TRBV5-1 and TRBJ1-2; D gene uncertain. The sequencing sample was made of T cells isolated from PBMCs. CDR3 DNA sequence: TGCGCCAGCAGCCCTAGCTATACGGGGAATACCCATGGCTACACCTTC. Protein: CASSPSYTGNTHGYTF.